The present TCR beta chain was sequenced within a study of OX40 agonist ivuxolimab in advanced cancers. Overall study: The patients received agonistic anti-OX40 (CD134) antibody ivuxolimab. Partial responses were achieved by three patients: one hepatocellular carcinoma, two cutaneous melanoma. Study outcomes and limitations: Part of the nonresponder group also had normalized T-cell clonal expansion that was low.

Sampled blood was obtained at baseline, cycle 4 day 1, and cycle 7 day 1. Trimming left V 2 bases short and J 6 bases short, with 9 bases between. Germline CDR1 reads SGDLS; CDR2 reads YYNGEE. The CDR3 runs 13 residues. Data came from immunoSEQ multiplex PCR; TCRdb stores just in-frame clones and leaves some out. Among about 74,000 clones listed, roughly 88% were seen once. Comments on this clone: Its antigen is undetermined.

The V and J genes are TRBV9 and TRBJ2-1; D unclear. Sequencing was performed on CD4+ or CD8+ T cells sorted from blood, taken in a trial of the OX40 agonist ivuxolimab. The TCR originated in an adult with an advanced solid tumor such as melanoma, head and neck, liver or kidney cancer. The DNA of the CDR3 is TGTGCCAGCAGCGTCCTCCCAGGCAATGAGCAGTTCTTC. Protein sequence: CASSVLPGNEQFF.